A selection of T cell receptor beta chains follows, all from one sample in a study of post-analysis software for immune sequencing data. TCRdb ran MiXCR on the PCR reads and lists one entry per CDR3 protein. The data show about 770,000 distinct CDR3 sequences, about 45% seen once. Sequencing was performed on blood. Receptor source: a girl between 10 and 17 years old with multiple sclerosis. The CDR3 runs from the conserved cysteine through the conserved F or W. The order of the fields is V gene, D gene, clone size, J gene, CDR3 DNA, CDR3 protein. The D gene is left open where the match is weak. Size is omitted from some rows. Given values are once, few, many or a class for expanded clones.

>TRBV5-1|TRBD1|-|TRBJ1-1
TGCGCCAGCAGCCTGGGACAGGGCCTGCAAGCTTTCTTT
CASSLGQGLQAFF
>TRBV12-5|TRBD1|-|TRBJ2-1
TGTGCTAGTGGTCCCCCCTTGTACCGGGACAGGGGACCAGGGGGGCAGTTCTTC
CASGPPLYRDRGPGGQFF
>TRBV20-1|-|-|TRBJ2-4
TGCAGTCTCGCTGAGACGCTCAAGGGCATTCAGTACTTC
CSLAETLKGIQYF
>TRBV7-2|TRBD2|-|TRBJ2-7
TGTGCCAGCAGCTTAGGCGCAGCGGGAGTCTCCTACGAGCAGTACTTC
CASSLGAAGVSYEQYF
>TRBV9|-|-|TRBJ2-7
TGTGCCAGCAGCGTAGGTGGGAAGGGCGAGCAGTACTTC
CASSVGGKGEQYF
>TRBV27|TRBD1|-|TRBJ1-1
TGTGCCAGCACCCGGACAGGATTGAACACTGAAGCTTTCTTT
CASTRTGLNTEAFF
>TRBV15|TRBD1|few|TRBJ2-1
TGTGCCACCAGCAGAGGAATGGACAGGGGGCAAGACAATGAGCAGTTCTTC
CATSRGMDRGQDNEQFF
>TRBV6-5|TRBD2|-|TRBJ2-5
TGTGCCAGCAGCTCGGGGGGACTAGCTGGTGAGACCCAGTACTTC
CASSSGGLAGETQYF
>TRBV4-2|TRBD1|few|TRBJ1-1
TGTGCCAGCAGCCCACCAGGGGGAGGGGCTAACACTGAAGCTTTCTTT
CASSPPGGGANTEAFF
>TRBV20-1|TRBD2|-|TRBJ2-4
TGCAGTGCTAGAGATGGGGGGGAGAGAGGAAACATTCAGTACTTC
CSARDGGERGNIQYF
>TRBV20-1|TRBD1|-|TRBJ2-3
TGCAGTGCTGGGGGACAGGGAGGGACAGATACGCAGTATTTT
CSAGGQGGTDTQYF
>TRBV3-1|TRBD2|few|TRBJ2-7
TGTGCCAGCAGCCAAGAGGCTAGCGGGAAAAAGTTCGAGCAGTACTTC
CASSQEASGKKFEQYF
>TRBV6-1|-|-|TRBJ1-1
TGTGCCAGCAGTGAAAGTCTAGGAACTGGCACTGAAGCTTTCTTT
CASSESLGTGTEAFF
>TRBV12-3/TRBV12-4|-|-|TRBJ1-1
TGTGCCAGCGGTCTGGCCCTCTCGGGTACTGAAGCTTTCTTT
CASGLALSGTEAFF
>TRBV6-5|TRBD1|few|TRBJ1-4
TGTGCCAGCAGTTACTCGCGGACAGGTCTCGGGAAACTGTTTTTT
CASSYSRTGLGKLFF
>TRBV5-1|-|few|TRBJ1-2
TGCGCCAGCAGCTTGGGGACAGAGAATAACTATGGCTACACCTTC
CASSLGTENNYGYTF
>TRBV28|TRBD2|-|TRBJ2-7
TGTGCCAGCAGTTTATCTGGGACTAGCGGACGGACGCGGGAGCAGTACTTC
CASSLSGTSGRTREQYF
>TRBV9|TRBD1|-|TRBJ1-2
TGTGCCAGCAGCGGGGAGGACAGGGGGCTGTTTGCCTACACCTTC
CASSGEDRGLFAYTF
>TRBV29-1|-|-|TRBJ1-1
TGCAGCGTTCGTAACGGCGCTGAAGCTTTCTTT
CSVRNGAEAFF
>TRBV25-1|-|-|TRBJ1-2
TGTGCCAGCAGTGAATATTATGCGACAGGCAGAGACCGATACTATGGCTACACCTTC
CASSEYYATGRDRYYGYTF
>TRBV12-3/TRBV12-4|TRBD1|few|TRBJ1-1
TGTGCCAGCAGTACACAGGGGGCGCGGACTGAAGCTTTCTTT
CASSTQGARTEAFF
>TRBV7-8|TRBD2|-|TRBJ2-6
TGTGCCAGCAGCGGGCCGGGACTAAGAGGCCCTCCTGGGGCCAACGTCCTGACTTTC
CASSGPGLRGPPGANVLTF